These 6 T cell receptor beta chains were sequenced from one sample in a study of CD8 T cells in ankylosing spondylitis. A single record per CDR3 protein comes from TCRdb applying MiXCR to the 5' RACE reads. The sample comprises roughly 100,000 distinct CDR3 sequences, roughly 8.3% of which are singletons, and 9.9% rests with the top ten. The sample taken for sequencing was blood, either unsorted or a sorted T cell fraction (not recorded which). The origin of the receptors is a male donor with ankylosing spondylitis or in good health (not recorded which).

This clonotype showed up many times. The chain uses TRBV2 and TRBJ2-7, with 9 bases identical to TRBD1. The junction had 7 bases not matched to a gene; V was cut back by 8 bases and J by 2 bases. The CDR3 consists of 14 residues. Germline V lookup: CDR1 SNHLY, CDR2 FYNNEI. The CDR3 DNA follows: TGTGCCAGCGGCCTTAACAGGGGGCCCTACGAGCAGTACTTC. Its protein is CASGLNRGPYEQYF.

This clonotype was observed at least ten times. This chain joins TRBV24-1 and TRBJ2-2, with D tentatively TRBD1 (5 bases). The CDR3 totals 14 residues. Trimming took 4 bases from V and 5 from J, leaving 10 bases between them. CDR1 is KGHDR, CDR2 SFDVKD, per germline. CDR3 protein: CATSEASGTGELFF. The CDR3 region has the DNA TGTGCCACCAGTGAGGCTTCAGGGACCGGGGAGCTGTTTTTT.

This clonotype appeared many times. The J gene is TRBJ2-7, the V gene TRBV19, with TRBD2 matching 7 bases. The germline CDR1 and CDR2 sequences are LNHDA and SQIVND (reference sequence). This CDR3 region has 11 residues. V shed 9 bases, J shed 6 bases, and the junction held 5 bases outside the gene matches. The CDR3 region is CASGPGGEQYF. The CDR3, as DNA: TGTGCCAGCGGCCCGGGGGGCGAGCAGTACTTC.

Many counts were recorded for this clonotype. The chain recombines TRBV7-8 with TRBJ1-2; perhaps TRBD1 as D (6 bases). V lost 1 base and J 3 bases, leaving 12 bases between the germline ends. The CDR3 runs to 15 residues. Germline lookup yields CDR1 SGHVS and CDR2 FQNEAQ. The CDR3 protein is CASSLGGLRDYGYTF. Here the CDR3 DNA reads TGTGCCAGCAGCTTAGGGGGGCTGCGGGACTATGGCTACACCTTC.

This clonotype was found many times. The chain carries TRBV5-1 and TRBJ1-4; 10 bases align to TRBD1. This CDR3 spans 14 amino acids. After removal of 8 bases from V and 6 bases from J, the junction contained 7 bases not matched to a gene. Germline CDR1 SGHRS, CDR2 YFSETQ. CDR3 amino acids: CASRLTGGDEKLFF. The CDR3 DNA reads TGCGCCAGTCGTTTGACAGGGGGCGATGAAAAACTGTTTTTT.

There are many counts of this clonotype. The chain joins TRBV12-3 or TRBV12-4 to TRBJ2-7, with TRBD1 as a possible D gene (6 bases). The CDR3 totals 13 residues. Between the trimmed V and J ends, which lost 6 bases and 2 bases, there was a span of 11 bases. CDR3: CASSFGTTYEQYF. The CDR3 nucleotides read TGTGCCAGCAGCTTCGGGACAACCTACGAGCAGTACTTC.